This T cell receptor (beta chain) emerged from a study of lymphopenia after photon versus proton radiotherapy. Assay: immunoSEQ multiplex PCR; the TCRdb copy retains only in-frame clones and omits some. In the table there are about 83,000 clones, over 70% of which are singletons. Trimming stripped 4 bases from V and 4 bases from J, with 14 bases between. The CDR3 is 15 amino acids. Germline V CDR1 and CDR2: SGHTA, FQGNSA. The clonotype originates from a man aged 55 to 70 with pancreatic cancer. This sequence joins TRBV7-2 and TRBJ1-5, with unresolved D. Material: peripheral blood, obtained from a patient treated with proton-based radiotherapy. The DNA for the CDR3 is TGTGCCAGCAGCTCGGGCCTTTGGGCGAATCAGCCCCAGCATTTT. Its translation: CASSSGLWANQPQHF.